The rows below give T cell receptor beta chains drawn from one sample of a study of blood T cell repertoires in COVID-19. TCRdb keeps only in-frame clones here, not all; method: immunoSEQ multiplex PCR. The sample consists of over 150,000 clones, around 81% of them appearing once. Sequencing was carried out using peripheral blood. These receptors were collected from a woman aged 80 or older with COVID-19, enrolled during active disease. CDR3s include the opening cysteine and the closing phenylalanine or tryptophan. The D gene is left open where the match is weak. Where a row states a size, it is once, few, many or the class of an expanded clone; other rows omit it.

size,V,J,D,CDR3,DNA
NA,TRBV7-6,TRBJ2-5,TRBD2,CASSLWQRLAGEYQETQYF,TGTGCCAGCAGCTTATGGCAGAGACTAGCGGGGGAATATCAAGAGACCCAGTACTTC
NA,TRBV29-1,TRBJ1-2,TRBD1,CSVARTGKGYTF,TGCAGCGTTGCAAGGACAGGGAAAGGCTACACCTTC
NA,TRBV4-3,TRBJ2-7,TRBD2,CASSQWPSGGTYEQYF,TGCGCCAGCAGCCAATGGCCTAGCGGGGGCACCTACGAGCAGTACTTC
NA,TRBV28,TRBJ1-1,NA,CASTSPWASEAFF,TGTGCCAGCACATCCCCCTGGGCCTCTGAAGCTTTCTTT
NA,TRBV4-1,TRBJ1-1,NA,CASSQDYQIMNTEAFF,TGCGCCAGCAGCCAAGATTATCAGATAATGAACACTGAAGCTTTCTTT
once,TRBV28,TRBJ1-6,TRBD1,CASSLLQGASGSPLHF,TGTGCCAGCAGTTTACTGCAGGGGGCGTCGGGATCACCCCTCCACTTT
NA,TRBV21-1,TRBJ2-1,NA,CASNGQGASEQFF,TGTGCCAGCAACGGACAGGGGGCGAGTGAGCAGTTCTTC
once,TRBV18,TRBJ2-1,NA,CASSPNSGSSYNEQFF,TGTGCCAGCTCACCAAATTCGGGGAGCTCCTACAATGAGCAGTTCTTC
NA,TRBV7-6,TRBJ1-4,NA,CASSPLGVRAPNEKLFF,TGTGCCAGCAGCCCCCTGGGAGTGAGGGCGCCTAATGAAAAACTGTTTTTT
NA,TRBV9,TRBJ1-2,NA,CASSPRTAWDYGYTF,TGTGCCAGCAGCCCCCGGACAGCGTGGGACTATGGCTACACCTTC
once,TRBV6-5,TRBJ1-1,NA,CASSRQGVSAQAFF,TGTGCCAGCAGCCGGCAAGGGGTTTCGGCCCAAGCTTTCTTT
NA,TRBV24-1,TRBJ2-5,NA,CATSDKTIPPGETQYF,TGTGCCACCAGTGATAAAACCATCCCGCCGGGGGAGACCCAGTACTTC
NA,TRBV7-2,TRBJ2-1,TRBD1,CASSLYTGGEGEQFF,TGTGCCAGCAGCTTATACACAGGGGGCGAAGGTGAGCAGTTCTTC
few,TRBV6-6,TRBJ2-5,TRBD1,CASSYLDRGYQETQYF,TGTGCCAGCAGTTACTTGGACAGGGGGTACCAAGAGACCCAGTACTTC